The next 9 T cell receptor beta chains were all read from a single sample in a study of radiotherapy plus CTLA-4 blockade in lung cancer. The table came from immunoSEQ multiplex PCR; TCRdb's copy has only in-frame clones and leaves some out. The table shows tens of thousands of clones, with 79% occurring only once. This specimen consisted of peripheral blood, obtained from a patient treated with radiotherapy plus ipilimumab. The origin of the receptors is a human donor with non-small cell lung cancer who had a complete response to radiotherapy plus ipilimumab.

This chain links TRBV19 with TRBJ2-2; 7 nucleotides agree with TRBD1. The CDR3 consists of 15 residues. The V and J ends lost 9 bases and 1 base, in that order; junction bases with no gene match: 8. Germline V gene data show CDR1 as LNHDA and CDR2 as SQIVND (reference sequence). This CDR3 reads CASLRAGGNTGELFF. CDR3 in DNA: TGTGCCAGCCTGAGGGCAGGGGGGAACACCGGGGAGCTGTTTTTT.

The rearrangement links TRBV29-1 to TRBJ2-7, with D perhaps matching TRBD2 (7 bases). The CDR3 is 14 residues long. V lost 6 bases and J lost 4, with 19 bases in between. Germline V gene lookup returns CDR1 SQVTM and CDR2 ANQGSEA. In DNA, the CDR3 is TGCAGCGTCGAGGGGGGGACACCCCCTTACGAGCAGTACTTC. The encoded protein is CSVEGGTPPYEQYF.

This clone appeared once. V and J are TRBV10-3 and TRBJ2-3; the match to TRBD1 covers 9 bases. This CDR3 comprises 15 residues. In germline, CDR1 is ENHRY, CDR2 SYGVKD. After removal of 3 bases from V and 5 bases from J, the junction contained 6 bases not matched to a gene. The CDR3 protein is CAISDSGTGQDTQYF. The CDR3 bases are TGTGCCATCAGTGACTCCGGGACAGGGCAAGATACGCAGTATTTT.

The chain links TRBV7-8 to TRBJ1-2; 10 bases match TRBD1. There are 13 residues in the CDR3. J lost 8 bases, V lost 7 bases, and 7 bases had no gene match. In germline, CDR1 is SGHVS, CDR2 FQNEAQ. CDR3 sequence: CASNMGQGSGYTF. Here the CDR3 DNA reads TGTGCCAGCAACATGGGACAGGGGAGCGGCTACACCTTC. Together with reference TRBV7-8 and TRBJ1-2, the CDR3 gives the full variable domain: GAGVSQSPRYKVAKRGQDVALRCDPISGHVSLFWYQQALGQGPEFLTYFQNEAQLDKSGLPSDRFFAERPEGSVSTLKIQRTQQEDSAVYLCASNMGQGSGYTFGSGTRLTVV.

This clone was picked up a small number of times. This chain connects TRBV29-1 to TRBJ2-1; TRBD2 aligns across 14 bases. This CDR3 contains 17 residues. Germline CDR1 SQVTM, CDR2 ANQGSEA. The V gene end was trimmed by 1 base and the J gene end by 12 bases; junction bases not matched to a gene: 14. CDR3 sequence: CSVEGWTSGRPVFVQFF. The DNA of the CDR3 is TGCAGCGTTGAAGGTTGGACTAGCGGGAGGCCCGTTTTCGTGCAGTTCTTC.

The gene calls are TRBV7-9 and TRBJ2-5; TRBD1 matches at 9 bases. V lost 2 bases, J lost 2 bases, and 6 bases stayed unmatched. CDR3 size: 16 residues. The V gene's germline CDR1 is SEHNR and CDR2 FQNEAQ (reference sequence). This CDR3 reads CASSLRDRAIQETQYF. The CDR3 DNA reads as TGTGCCAGCAGCTTAAGGGACAGGGCAATTCAAGAGACCCAGTACTTC.

This clone was counted a single time. The chain carries TRBV27 and TRBJ1-1; D is undetermined. Germline V gene data show CDR1 as MNHEY and CDR2 as SMNVEV (reference sequence). The CDR3 totals 13 residues. Deletions cut 6 bases from V and 4 bases from J, with 12 bases between. The CDR3 loop reads CASRNREPTEAFF. CDR3 nucleotide sequence: TGTGCCAGCAGGAACCGGGAGCCCACTGAAGCTTTCTTT.

The chain links TRBV15 to TRBJ2-7; 7 nucleotides align to TRBD1. CDR1 is LNHNV and CDR2 is YYDKDF in the germline V gene (reference sequence). There are 16 residues in the CDR3. V dropped 3 bases and J dropped 5; count of bases not matched to a gene: 13. CDR3 residues: CATSRPRTGSIHEQYV. CDR3 coding DNA: TGTGCCACCAGCAGGCCTCGGACAGGTAGTATCCACGAGCAGTACGTC.

The DNA of the CDR3 is TGTGCCAGCACTCACGGGGAGGCCAGAGGTGGCTACACCTTC. Its translation: CASTHGEARGGYTF. The chain recombines TRBV6-6 with TRBJ1-2; no clear D gene. V was trimmed by 7 bases and J by 7 bases, leaving 19 bases between them. Germline V gives CDR1 MNHNY, CDR2 SVGAGI (reference sequence). This CDR3 is built from 14 residues.